This TCR beta chain comes out of a study of T cells in localized non-small cell lung cancer. Findings and caveats of the study: Adjacent lung tissue had a median 57 of the top 100 clones found in the tumor. Uninvolved adjacent lung showed the highest T cell clonality, exceeding tumor. Heterogeneity cannot be ruled out, as sequencing used one tumor region only. Higher adjacent-lung clonality was associated with shorter survival.

Concerning this clone itself: The target antigen is unknown.

The CDR3 runs to 11 residues. Looked up from germline, CDR1 is GTSNPN and CDR2 is SVGIG (reference sequence). V shed 6 bases and J 4 bases; nucleotides not matched to a gene: 1. Data came from immunoSEQ multiplex PCR; TCRdb stores just in-frame clones and leaves some out. The top ten hold roughly 19% of the sample, which has under 100,000 clones, around 89% seen once. The clonotype comes from a woman aged 35-75 years with stage I squamous cell lung carcinoma. The sequencing here drew on peripheral blood, taken before any cancer treatment. V gene TRBV30 combines with J gene TRBJ1-1; TRBD1 matches 8 bases. As DNA, the CDR3 is TGTGCCTGTACAGGGGGCACTGAAGCTTTCTTT. It is translated as CACTGGTEAFF.